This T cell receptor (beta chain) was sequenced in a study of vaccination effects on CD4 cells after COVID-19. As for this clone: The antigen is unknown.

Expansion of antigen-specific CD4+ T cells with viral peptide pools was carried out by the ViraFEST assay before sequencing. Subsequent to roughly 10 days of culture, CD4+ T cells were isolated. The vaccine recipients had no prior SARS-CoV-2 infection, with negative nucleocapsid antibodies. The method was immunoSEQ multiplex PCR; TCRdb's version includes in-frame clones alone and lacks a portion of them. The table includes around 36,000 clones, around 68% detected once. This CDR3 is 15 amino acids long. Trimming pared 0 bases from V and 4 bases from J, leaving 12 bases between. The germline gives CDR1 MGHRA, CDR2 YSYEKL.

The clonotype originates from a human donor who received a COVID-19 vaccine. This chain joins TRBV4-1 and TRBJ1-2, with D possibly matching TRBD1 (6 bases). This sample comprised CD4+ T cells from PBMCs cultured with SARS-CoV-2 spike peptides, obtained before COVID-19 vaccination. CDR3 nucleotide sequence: TGCGCCAGCAGCCAAGAGGACAGCCAGATCTATGGCTACACCTTC. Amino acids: CASSQEDSQIYGYTF.